A single sample is the source of the 22 T cell receptor beta chains below, sequenced in a study of blood T cell repertoires in COVID-19. TCRdb's table, derived via immunoSEQ multiplex PCR, lists solely in-frame clones and lacks some. This table has about 250,000 clones, approximately 90% appearing once. The sample taken for sequencing was PBMCs or T cells enriched from blood (not recorded which). Every receptor here comes from a woman under 30 who had recovered from COVID-19.

The rearrangement uses TRBV6-1 and TRBJ2-3, with D perhaps matching TRBD1 (6 bases). Trimming shortened V by 1 base and J by 0 bases, and 8 bases separated the two germline ends. This CDR3 contains 15 residues. CDR1 is MNHNS, CDR2 SASEGT, per germline. The chain's CDR3 is CASSEDRVSTDTQYF. For the CDR3, the DNA is TGTGCCAGCAGTGAAGACAGGGTAAGCACAGATACGCAGTATTTT.

The chain is built from TRBV11-2 and TRBJ1-5; D not resolved. The CDR3 covers 15 residues. The V end lost 5 bases, the J end lost 7 bases, and 18 bases lay between the germline ends. Germline CDR1 reads SGHAT; CDR2 reads FQNNGV. The CDR3 DNA reads TGTGCCAGCAGCATTGACACCGGCGGGCTACAGCCCCAGCATTTT. Encoded protein: CASSIDTGGLQPQHF.

The chain recombines TRBV4-2 with TRBJ2-5, with 9 bases that match TRBD2. V lost 3 bases, J lost 4 bases, and 6 bases stayed unmatched. The CDR3 spans 15 residues. Germline V gene lookup returns CDR1 LGHNA and CDR2 YNFKEQ. In nucleotides, the CDR3 is TGTGCCAGCAGCCACGGCGGGGGGGCTGGAGAGACCCAGTACTTC. Residues: CASSHGGGAGETQYF.

The chain links TRBV24-1 to TRBJ2-5; 10 bases line up with TRBD1. J was trimmed by 5 bases and V by 2 bases; bases with no gene match: 7. CDR3 size: 16 residues. CDR1 KGHDR and CDR2 SFDVKD come from the germline V gene. The CDR3 is CATSDSGTGVSETQYF. In nucleotides, the CDR3 is TGTGCCACCAGTGATTCCGGGACAGGGGTTTCGGAGACCCAGTACTTC.

The genes are TRBV4-1 and TRBJ2-7; weak D call: TRBD1 (5 bases). The CDR3 contains 15 residues. Per the germline V gene, CDR1 is MGHRA and CDR2 is YSYEKL. The V gene lost 4 bases and the J gene lost 0 bases, with 13 bases spanning the gap. The CDR3 DNA follows: TGCGCCAGCAGCCGAAGTAGCACAGGCTCCTACGAGCAGTACTTC. As protein: CASSRSSTGSYEQYF.

The CDR3 reads CSVGDRGLGTEAFF. CDR3 sequence (DNA): TGCAGCGTTGGGGACAGGGGGCTCGGGACTGAAGCTTTCTTT. The V call is TRBV29-1, the J call TRBJ1-1; 12 nucleotides align to TRBD1. The junction had 5 bases not matched to a gene; V was cut back by 4 bases and J by 5 bases. This CDR3 region has 14 residues. The germline V gene has CDR1 SQVTM and CDR2 ANQGSEA. Supplemented by reference TRBV29-1 and TRBJ1-1, the full variable domain reads SAVISQKPSRDICQRGTSLTIQCQVDSQVTMMFWYRQQPGQSLTLIATANQGSEATYESGFVIDKFPISRPNLTFSTLTVSNMSPEDSSIYLCSVGDRGLGTEAFFGQGTRLTVV.

As DNA, the CDR3 is TGTGCCAGCAGCCCTAGACAGGGGACTAACTATGGCTACACCTTC. Its translation: CASSPRQGTNYGYTF. The V call is TRBV7-8, the J call TRBJ1-2; 8 bases match TRBD1. The CDR3 extends over 15 amino acids. With V trimmed by 5 bases and J by 0 bases, 5 bases remained unmatched. Looked up from germline, CDR1 is SGHVS and CDR2 is FQNEAQ.

The count of this clone is one. The chain is built from TRBV3-1 (or the pseudogene TRBV3-2) and TRBJ1-4; 10 bases are shared with TRBD1. Unmatched junction bases numbered 5, after V lost 4 bases and J lost 0 bases. Germline CDR1 is LGHDT and CDR2 is YNNKEL (reference sequence). CDR3 size: 17 residues. The CDR3 DNA is TGTGCCAGCAGCCGGGGACAGGGGCCATCAACTAATGAAAAACTGTTTTTT. It is translated as CASSRGQGPSTNEKLFF.

The chain recombines TRBV5-6 with TRBJ2-7; 7 bases agree with TRBD1. This CDR3 contains 16 residues. Germline V gene data show CDR1 as SGHDT and CDR2 as YYEEEE. Losses at the gene ends were 3 bases for V and 6 bases for J; bases not matched to a gene: 15. This chain's CDR3 is CASSSAGLTTGAEQYF. The CDR3 DNA sequence: TGTGCCAGCAGCTCCGCAGGGTTGACTACAGGGGCCGAGCAGTACTTC.

The V gene is TRBV27, the J gene TRBJ2-5, with TRBD1 as a possible D gene (5 bases). CDR3 length: 13 residues. CDR1 MNHEY and CDR2 SMNVEV come from the germline V gene (reference sequence). The V end lost 3 bases, the J end lost 7 bases, and 12 bases lay between the germline ends. The CDR3 nucleotides read TGTGCCAGCAGTTTCCGACCTCAGGGGACCCAGTACTTC. Protein: CASSFRPQGTQYF.

The rearrangement joins TRBV4-1 to TRBJ2-7, with unresolved D. Germline V lookup: CDR1 MGHRA, CDR2 YSYEKL. The V gene lost 0 bases and the J gene lost 1 base, with 7 bases spanning the gap. This CDR3 contains 14 residues. CDR3 DNA sequence: TGCGCCAGCAGCCAAGAAGCCGGTTCCTACGAGCAGTACTTC. Protein: CASSQEAGSYEQYF.

For this clone: Other nucleotide sequences from this sample produce the same CDR3. V and J are TRBV10-3 and TRBJ1-3, with no clear D. The CDR3 spans 13 residues. The V end lost 8 bases, the J end lost 0 bases, and 8 bases lay between the germline ends. The germline CDR1 and CDR2 sequences are ENHRY and SYGVKD. The CDR3 region has the DNA TGTGCCATCTCAGAAAGCTCTGGAAACACCATATATTTT. Protein product: CAISESSGNTIYF.

This rearrangement joins TRBV2 to TRBJ1-2, with no clear D. The germline V and J ends were trimmed by 3 bases and 4 bases, with 15 bases remaining between them. Germline-derived CDR1 and CDR2 are SNHLY and FYNNEI. The CDR3 totals 15 residues. CDR3: CASSETPRFIYGYTF. DNA of the CDR3: TGTGCCAGCAGTGAGACACCGCGTTTCATCTATGGCTACACCTTC.

This clone was observed once. The J gene is TRBJ2-2, the V gene TRBV24-1, with TRBD2 matching 7 bases. This CDR3 is 15 amino acids long. Germline assignment: CDR1 KGHDR and CDR2 SFDVKD. For the CDR3, the DNA is TGTGTCGGGCCCAGAGGGAGGGAAGACACCGGGGAGCTGTTTTTT. Amino acids: CVGPRGREDTGELFF.

The chain links TRBV5-1 to TRBJ1-1; 7 nucleotides agree with TRBD1. Germline V CDR1 and CDR2: SGHRS, YFSETQ. The CDR3 spans 14 residues. V lost 4 bases and J lost 3; bases outside the gene matches: 6. The CDR3 nucleotides are TGCGCCAGCAGCATATTCGGACAGGACACTGAAGCTTTCTTT. Translation gives CASSIFGQDTEAFF.

This clone was recorded once. The chain recombines TRBV19 with TRBJ1-6; tentative D call: TRBD1 (6 bases). Germline values: CDR1 LNHDA, CDR2 SQIVND (reference sequence). This CDR3 has 14 amino acids. Between the trimmed V and J ends, which lost 7 bases and 7 bases, there was a span of 14 bases. CDR3 DNA sequence: TGTGCCAGTACCCAACAGGGACCCAATTCACCCCTCCACTTT. Translated, it gives CASTQQGPNSPLHF.

The chain joins TRBV7-9 to TRBJ1-5, with TRBD1 matching 7 bases. The germline V gene encodes CDR1 SEHNR and CDR2 FQNEAQ (reference sequence). The J segment lost 1 base and the V segment lost 0 bases, leaving 3 bases of the junction unmatched. The CDR3 contains 16 residues. The CDR3 reads CASSLATGQSNQPQHF. The CDR3, as DNA: TGTGCCAGCAGCTTAGCGACAGGGCAGAGCAATCAGCCCCAGCATTTT.

The V gene is TRBV7-9, the J gene TRBJ1-2; 8 positions agree with TRBD1. The J segment lost 10 bases and the V segment lost 4 bases, leaving 8 bases of the junction unmatched. This CDR3 spans 13 amino acids. Germline V lookup: CDR1 SEHNR, CDR2 FQNEAQ (reference sequence). CDR3 nucleotides: TGTGCCAGCAGCTCCCTACGGACAGGGTTCTACACCTTC. Residues: CASSSLRTGFYTF.

This rearrangement joins TRBV6-5 to TRBJ1-5; D perhaps matches TRBD1 (6 bases). V was clipped by 6 bases and J by 0 bases, with 9 bases between them. CDR3 length equals 14 residues. The germline V gene encodes CDR1 MNHEY and CDR2 SVGAGI. The CDR3 sequence is CASSRGYSNQPQHF. The CDR3 DNA follows: TGTGCCAGCAGCAGGGGCTATAGCAATCAGCCCCAGCATTTT.

J is TRBJ2-7 and V is TRBV15, with D perhaps TRBD2 (6 bases). V gave up 0 bases and J gave up 0 bases, with 9 bases separating them. CDR3 size: 15 residues. CDR1 LNHNV and CDR2 YYDKDF come from the germline V gene (reference sequence). Here the CDR3 DNA reads TGTGCCACCAGCAGAGAGGGACTCTCCTCCTACGAGCAGTACTTC. As protein: CATSREGLSSYEQYF.

The chain couples TRBV5-1 to TRBJ1-1; D is unclear. The CDR3 sequence is 12 residues long. The V gene's germline CDR1 is SGHRS and CDR2 YFSETQ. With 3 bases removed from V and 10 bases from J, the gap between germline ends came to 13 bases. The CDR3 DNA is TGCGCCAGCAGCTCCGAGGGTATTGGAGCTTTCTTT. Its translation: CASSSEGIGAFF.

J is TRBJ1-1 and V is TRBV28; D might be TRBD1 (5 bases). The CDR3 is 16 amino acids. CDR1 is MDHEN and CDR2 is SYDVKM in the germline V gene. Trimming pared 5 bases from V and 5 bases from J, leaving 21 bases between. CDR3 sequence: CASSVTAAGEGTEAFF. In DNA form, the CDR3 reads TGTGCCAGCAGTGTGACAGCTGCGGGGGAGGGGACTGAAGCTTTCTTT.